This paragraph covers one T cell receptor (beta chain) sequence. This sample was taken from a study of regulatory T cells in long-lasting Graves disease. Time point in this sample: persistent/refractory GD, antithyroid drugs over 5 years with positive TRAb. The TCR library was made from RNA extracted from PBMCs. Arm-PCR of CDR3 regions and iRepertoire HTBI primers were used to build TCR beta libraries. TCRdb reprocessed the multiplex PCR reads with MiXCR, giving one entry per CDR3 protein. The data hold around 400,000 distinct CDR3 sequences, with about 25% observed a single time. Germline loops: CDR1 SQVTM, CDR2 ANQGSEA. CDR3 length equals 11 residues. Trimming removed 7 bases from V and 8 bases from J; junction bases left unmatched: 7.

The sequenced sample was peripheral blood mononuclear cells (PBMCs), obtained when the disease was refractory, from a patient treated with antithyroid drugs. The chain couples TRBV29-1 to TRBJ1-1; the match to TRBD1 covers 7 bases. The sequence was obtained from a female donor with Graves disease. The CDR3 DNA reads as TGCAGCGCCCTACCGGGACAGGAAGCTTTCTTT. Protein product: CSALPGQEAFF.